The 16 T cell receptor beta chains below were found in one sample sequenced in a study of OX40 agonist ivuxolimab in advanced cancers. Assay: immunoSEQ multiplex PCR; the TCRdb copy retains only in-frame clones and omits some. Here the sample spans 30,000 to 35,000 clones, 84% being singletons. The sample here was CD4+ or CD8+ T cells sorted from blood, taken in a trial of the OX40 agonist ivuxolimab. All receptors come from an adult with an advanced solid tumor such as melanoma, head and neck, liver or kidney cancer.

V gene TRBV5-1 combines with J gene TRBJ2-1; 8 bases are shared with TRBD1. There are 16 residues in the CDR3. CDR1 SGHRS and CDR2 YFSETQ come from the germline V gene. V shed 4 bases and J 3 bases; nucleotides not matched to a gene: 9. Written as DNA, the CDR3 is TGCGCCAGCAGCCTTACGACAGGGGCGGACTACAATGAGCAGTTCTTC. Amino acid sequence: CASSLTTGADYNEQFF.

The sample holds a few counts of this clone. This chain's CDR3 is CASSSDRNTGELFF. In DNA form, the CDR3 reads TGTGCCAGCAGTTCTGACAGGAACACCGGGGAGCTGTTTTTT. The chain combines TRBV6-5 with TRBJ2-2; perhaps TRBD1 as D (5 bases). Germline V gives CDR1 MNHEY, CDR2 SVGAGI. The CDR3 has 14 residues. Trimming took 4 bases from V and 1 from J, leaving 7 bases between them.

The chain recombines TRBV27 with TRBJ1-1; no reliable D call. Germline assignment: CDR1 MNHEY and CDR2 SMNVEV (reference sequence). V was trimmed by 4 bases and J by 11 bases, leaving 17 bases between them. CDR3 length: 13 amino acids. The CDR3 nucleotides read TGTGCCAGCAGTTCCCCTGACTCTTCTGGGGCTTTCTTT. Residues: CASSSPDSSGAFF.

The J gene is TRBJ2-7, the V gene TRBV5-1; TRBD1 agrees at 7 bases. The CDR3 totals 15 residues. Germline loops: CDR1 SGHRS, CDR2 YFSETQ. V shed 4 bases, J shed 1 base, and the junction held 8 bases outside the gene matches. CDR3 coding DNA: TGCGCCAGCAGCCCCGGACAGGCGATATCCTACGAGCAGTACTTC. Translation: CASSPGQAISYEQYF.

V and J are TRBV6-5 and TRBJ2-2, with D hard to call. In germline, CDR1 is MNHEY, CDR2 SVGAGI. V was shortened by 3 bases and J by 2 bases, with 10 bases between the two germline ends. The CDR3 contains 15 residues. CDR3 sequence: CASSYVFQNTGELFF. CDR3 sequence (DNA): TGTGCCAGCAGTTATGTGTTCCAAAACACCGGGGAGCTGTTTTTT.

Here the CDR3 DNA reads TGCGCCAGCAGCCCTGACCAACAGGGCTCTGGAAACACCATATATTTT. It codes for CASSPDQQGSGNTIYF. This rearrangement joins TRBV5-1 to TRBJ1-3, with TRBD1 as a possible D gene (6 bases). Per germline, CDR1 SGHRS and CDR2 YFSETQ. This CDR3 contains 16 residues. Trimming cost V 4 bases and J 0 bases, with 14 bases left between them.

The V gene is TRBV6-5, the J gene TRBJ2-1; D may be TRBD1 (5 bases). Germline CDR1 MNHEY, CDR2 SVGAGI. The V and J ends lost 0 bases and 0 bases respectively, with 9 bases between them. This CDR3 spans 16 amino acids. The CDR3 nucleotides are TGTGCCAGCAGTTACTCCCCGGACACCTCCTACAATGAGCAGTTCTTC. This sequence encodes CASSYSPDTSYNEQFF.

This clone was observed a few times. The gene calls are TRBV4-1 and TRBJ1-3, with D unclear. Germline CDR1 is MGHRA and CDR2 is YSYEKL. The ends were cut back, 4 bases at V and 6 bases at J, with 16 bases in the middle. The CDR3 is 15 residues long. CDR3 DNA: TGCGCCAGCAGCCGAGGCGTCCAAGGTGAAAACACCATATATTTT. Translating it yields CASSRGVQGENTIYF.

The chain is built from TRBV7-6 and TRBJ2-2; D unclear. V lost 3 bases to trimming and J lost 6 bases, with 17 bases between them. Germline V gene sequence: CDR1 SGHVS, CDR2 FNYEAQ. There are 16 residues in the CDR3. The CDR3 region is CASSFSARSRAGELFF. Written as DNA, the CDR3 is TGTGCCAGCAGCTTTTCGGCTAGGAGTAGAGCCGGGGAGCTGTTTTTT.

The chain has TRBV5-1 and TRBJ2-7; 9 nucleotides line up with TRBD2. Germline V gives CDR1 SGHRS, CDR2 YFSETQ. Trimming removed 1 base from V and 5 bases from J; junction bases left unmatched: 13. This CDR3 has 17 residues. In DNA, the CDR3 is TGCGCCAGCAGCTTGCCCACCTTAGCGGGGGCGGTGGACGAGCAGTACTTC. The encoded protein is CASSLPTLAGAVDEQYF.

This chain uses TRBV4-1 with TRBJ1-2, with D possibly being TRBD1 (6 bases). The CDR3 is made up of 15 amino acids. CDR1 and CDR2 from the germline V gene are MGHRA and YSYEKL. The V and J ends lost 4 bases and 5 bases respectively, with 17 bases between them. The DNA for the CDR3 is TGCGCCAGCAGCCCCTCAGAATCTCAGGGGTATGGCTACACCTTC. Encoded protein: CASSPSESQGYGYTF.

The V gene is TRBV15, the J gene TRBJ1-2; 7 bases line up with TRBD1. In germline, CDR1 is LNHNV, CDR2 YYDKDF (reference sequence). Germline trimming cut 1 base from V and 3 bases from J; bases unmatched to any gene: 5. This CDR3 has 15 residues. Written as DNA, the CDR3 is TGTGCCACCAGCAGAGCAGGGGGTTCTTACTATGGCTACACCTTC. This codes for CATSRAGGSYYGYTF.

The chain couples TRBV6-1 to TRBJ2-2; D gene ambiguous. The germline gives CDR1 MNHNS, CDR2 SASEGT. The CDR3 consists of 15 residues. Trimming shortened V by 2 bases and J by 4 bases, and 11 bases separated the two germline ends. The CDR3 here is CASSEIRAATGELFF. In nucleotides, the CDR3 is TGTGCCAGCAGTGAAATACGGGCTGCCACCGGGGAGCTGTTTTTT.

This clone was observed a single time. The V gene is TRBV2, the J gene TRBJ2-3; 7 nucleotides match TRBD2. Germline CDR1 SNHLY, CDR2 FYNNEI. The CDR3 totals 15 residues. V trimming: 5 bases; J trimming: 3 bases; junction bases outside the gene matches: 8. The CDR3 region is CASSQLQGGTDTQYF. DNA for the CDR3: TGTGCCAGCAGTCAACTTCAGGGAGGGACAGATACGCAGTATTTT.

This chain joins TRBV19 and TRBJ2-2, with 8 nucleotides matching TRBD1. Germline values: CDR1 LNHDA, CDR2 SQIVND (reference sequence). This CDR3 comprises 12 residues. The J segment lost 7 bases and the V segment lost 9 bases, leaving 4 bases of the junction unmatched. CDR3 in DNA: TGTGCCAGCAGGGGGCTCGGCGGGGAGCTGTTTTTT. It yields the protein CASRGLGGELFF.

V is TRBV6-6 and J is TRBJ1-2; D is uncertain. This CDR3 contains 13 residues. The germline V gene encodes CDR1 MNHNY and CDR2 SVGAGI (reference sequence). Trimming took 5 bases from V and 4 from J, leaving 11 bases between them. This CDR3 reads CASSKPGFYGYTF. The CDR3 DNA sequence: TGTGCCAGCAGTAAACCGGGGTTCTATGGCTACACCTTC.